This passage covers 32 T cell receptor beta chains from one sample sequenced in a study of cytomegalovirus exposure and HLA in healthy donors. The primer mix had 60 Vbeta and 13 Jbeta primers. The table came from immunoSEQ multiplex PCR; TCRdb's copy has only in-frame clones and leaves some out. The profile shows 79,000 or so clones, approximately 79% of them singletons. The source material was PBMCs. Every receptor here comes from a woman between 35 and 50 years old in good health and CMV-seropositive.

The J gene is TRBJ2-7, the V gene TRBV6-5; 12 bases map to TRBD2. J lost 2 bases, V lost 1 base, and 3 bases had no gene match. From germline, CDR1 is MNHEY and CDR2 SVGAGI. This CDR3 is built from 16 residues. As DNA, the CDR3 is TGTGCCAGCAGTTACTGGGCTAGCGGGAGGGCCTACGAGCAGTACTTC. Amino acid sequence: CASSYWASGRAYEQYF.

In this sample, this clone turned up once. This chain links TRBV2 with TRBJ1-2; D is possibly TRBD1 (6 bases). The germline V gene has CDR1 SNHLY and CDR2 FYNNEI. Trimming removed 6 bases at V and 2 bases at J, with 13 bases between. CDR3 length: 14 amino acids. The CDR3, as DNA: TGTGCCAGCAGAGTCTGGACAGCCAACTATGGCTACACCTTC. This codes for CASRVWTANYGYTF.

This rearrangement joins TRBV4-1 to TRBJ1-1; D gene ambiguous. CDR3 length equals 17 residues. Germline CDR1 is MGHRA and CDR2 is YSYEKL. V was pared by 1 base and J by 0 bases, with 15 bases between. The CDR3 nucleotides are TGCGCCAGCAGCCAAGGAGTTCTAGGGAGGTTGAACACTGAAGCTTTCTTT. Translation: CASSQGVLGRLNTEAFF.

The gene calls are TRBV7-2 and TRBJ2-1; possible D gene TRBD2, 5 bases. CDR3 length equals 13 residues. The V gene's germline CDR1 is SGHTA and CDR2 FQGNSA. Trimming stripped 5 bases from V and 3 bases from J, with 8 bases between. CDR3 nucleotide sequence: TGTGCCAGCAGCCAGGACTTCTACAATGAGCAGTTCTTC. It yields the protein CASSQDFYNEQFF.

V gene TRBV19 combines with J gene TRBJ2-7, with a tentative D call TRBD1 (6 bases). The germline V and J ends were trimmed by 5 bases and 4 bases, with 18 bases remaining between them. Germline CDR1 LNHDA, CDR2 SQIVND (reference sequence). CDR3 size: 15 residues. The CDR3 sequence is CASSRGGQSAYEQYF. The DNA for the CDR3 is TGTGCCAGTAGTCGCGGCGGACAGAGTGCTTACGAGCAGTACTTC.

The chain joins TRBV7-2 to TRBJ2-5; TRBD2 agrees at 8 bases. The CDR3 length is 13 residues. Germline loops: CDR1 SGHTA, CDR2 FQGNSA. CDR3 sequence reads: CASAGGRSETQYF. Here the CDR3 DNA reads TGTGCTTCCGCGGGCGGGAGGTCAGAGACCCAGTACTTC. Full variable domain (rest looked up from reference TRBV7-2 and TRBJ2-5): GAGVSQSPSNKVTEKGKDVELRCDPISGHTALYWYRQSLGQGLEFLIYFQGNSAPDKSGLPSDRFSAERTGGSVSTLTIQRTQQEDSAVYLCASAGGRSETQYFGPGTRLLVL.

CDR3 residues: CASSGRASLTYEQYF. The CDR3 DNA sequence: TGTGCCAGCAGCGGGCGTGCTAGCTTAACCTACGAGCAGTACTTC. This chain connects TRBV7-8 to TRBJ2-7, with a tentative D call TRBD2 (5 bases). V lost 5 bases to trimming and J lost 2 bases, with 16 bases between them. The CDR3 consists of 15 residues. Germline assignment: CDR1 SGHVS and CDR2 FQNEAQ.

V is TRBV10-3 and J is TRBJ1-4; TRBD1 agrees at 9 bases. J lost 6 bases, V lost 4 bases, and 9 bases had no gene match. Germline V gene lookup returns CDR1 ENHRY and CDR2 SYGVKD. CDR3 length equals 16 residues. The CDR3 is CAISGGTGPGDEKLFF. The CDR3 nucleotides are TGTGCCATCAGTGGTGGGACAGGGCCAGGGGATGAAAAACTGTTTTTT.

The chain carries TRBV5-6 and TRBJ1-5, with D possibly TRBD1 on 6 matching bases. V lost 4 bases and J 2 bases, leaving 13 bases between the germline ends. The V gene's germline CDR1 is SGHDT and CDR2 YYEEEE. There are 15 residues in the CDR3. The CDR3 nucleotides read TGTGCCAGCAGCCGAGGACAGTTAGGCAATCAGCCCCAGCATTTT. Protein sequence: CASSRGQLGNQPQHF.

The chain couples TRBV5-1 to TRBJ2-5; 8 nucleotides line up with TRBD2. The V gene end was trimmed by 0 bases and the J gene end by 3 bases; junction bases not matched to a gene: 1. Germline loops: CDR1 SGHRS, CDR2 YFSETQ. This CDR3 region has 14 residues. As DNA, the CDR3 is TGCGCCAGCAGCTTGGCGGGGGGGAAAGAGACCCAGTACTTC. Its translation: CASSLAGGKETQYF.

The chain joins TRBV10-2 to TRBJ2-5; 15 bases are a match to TRBD2. Losses at the gene ends were 7 bases for V and 4 bases for J; bases not matched to a gene: 16. The CDR3 loop spans 19 amino acids. In germline, CDR1 is WSHSY, CDR2 SAAADI. In DNA form, the CDR3 reads TGCGCCAGCACCGACCCTGGACTAGCGGGGGGGTTGCATCCAGAGACCCAGTACTTC. Encoded protein: CASTDPGLAGGLHPETQYF.

The chain couples TRBV30 to TRBJ1-2; D possibly corresponds to TRBD1 (5 bases). The ends were cut back, 0 bases at V and 4 bases at J, with 27 bases in the middle. The V gene's germline CDR1 is GTSNPN and CDR2 SVGIG (reference sequence). This CDR3 is built from 19 residues. The CDR3 sequence is CAWSVSRVPGSPVTYGYTF. CDR3 DNA sequence: TGTGCCTGGAGTGTATCAAGGGTGCCAGGGTCACCTGTTACCTATGGCTACACCTTC.

Comment on this clone: At one of its ends the junction is not consistent with the germline gene, which may arise from a read error. The chain carries TRBV7-9 and TRBJ2-5; the match to TRBD1 covers 9 bases. From germline, CDR1 is SEHNR and CDR2 FQNEAQ (reference sequence). This CDR3 spans 14 amino acids. CDR3 coding DNA: TGTGCCAGCCGCTTACAGGGGGCTCGGGAGACCCAGTACTTC. This codes for CASRLQGARETQYF.

This clone was counted between two and nine times. The V and J genes are TRBV6-5 and TRBJ2-2; a possible D gene is TRBD2 (7 bases). Trimming shortened V by 6 bases and J by 4 bases, and 15 bases separated the two germline ends. Germline assignment: CDR1 MNHEY and CDR2 SVGAGI. The CDR3 runs to 15 residues. CDR3 sequence reads: CASRWGGASTGELFF. The CDR3 nucleotides are TGTGCCAGCAGGTGGGGGGGGGCGAGCACCGGGGAGCTGTTTTTT.

This chain uses TRBV12-5 with TRBJ2-2, with D unresolved. CDR3 length: 12 amino acids. Germline V gene data show CDR1 as LGHNT and CDR2 as FRNRAP. Trimming shortened V by 4 bases and J by 3 bases, and 3 bases separated the two germline ends. The CDR3 DNA reads as TGTGCTAGTGGTTCAGACACCGGGGAGCTGTTTTTT. It specifies CASGSDTGELFF. The full variable domain, its missing parts supplied by reference TRBV12-5 and TRBJ2-2, is DARVTQTPRHKVTEMGQEVTMRCQPILGHNTVFWYRQTMMQGLELLAYFRNRAPLDDSGMPKDRFSAEMPDATLATLKIQPSEPRDSAVYFCASGSDTGELFFGEGSRLTVL.

V usage is TRBV28 and J usage is TRBJ1-1; D uncertain. The CDR3 sequence is 12 residues long. The V end was cut by 7 bases, the J end by 1 base, with 7 bases between. The germline gives CDR1 MDHEN, CDR2 SYDVKM. The CDR3 DNA reads TGTGCCAGCAAGAGGGCGAACACTGAAGCTTTCTTT. Protein product: CASKRANTEAFF.

V usage is TRBV6-6 and J usage is TRBJ2-5, with 9 nucleotides matching TRBD2. This CDR3 has 15 residues. Trimming took 8 bases from V and 5 from J; bases not matched to a gene: 12. Germline-derived CDR1 and CDR2 are MNHNY and SVGAGI (reference sequence). CDR3 nucleotide sequence: TGTGCCAGCGGGGCCGGCGGGGGGGCCGAGGAGACCCAGTACTTC. Its translation: CASGAGGGAEETQYF.

This clone was counted once. The chain couples TRBV7-8 to TRBJ1-1; D unclear. Germline-derived CDR1 and CDR2 are SGHVS and FQNEAQ. This CDR3 contains 16 residues. The germline V and J ends were trimmed by 1 base and 4 bases, with 16 bases remaining between them. CDR3 amino acids: CASSLDRLSFGTEAFF. As DNA, the CDR3 is TGTGCCAGCAGCTTAGATAGACTTTCCTTCGGCACTGAAGCTTTCTTT.

J is TRBJ2-1 and V is TRBV7-6, with D maybe TRBD2 (5 bases). Germline V lookup: CDR1 SGHVS, CDR2 FNYEAQ. The V end was cut by 6 bases, the J end by 7 bases, with 16 bases between. CDR3 size: 14 residues. The chain's CDR3 is CASSSGGPGNEQFF. The CDR3 DNA sequence: TGTGCCAGCAGTTCCGGTGGGCCGGGGAATGAGCAGTTCTTC.

The genes are TRBV6-1 and TRBJ2-6; tentatively, D is TRBD1 (7 bases). Trimming stripped 1 base from V and 0 bases from J, with 16 bases between. Germline V lookup: CDR1 MNHNS, CDR2 SASEGT. This CDR3 is 19 amino acids long. CDR3 coding DNA: TGTGCCAGCAGTGAAGACTGGCAGGGGGGATTCTCTGGGGCCAACGTCCTGACTTTC. It specifies CASSEDWQGGFSGANVLTF.

The genes are TRBV7-2 and TRBJ2-5; 11 bases align to TRBD2. This CDR3 comprises 18 residues. The junction had 16 bases not matched to a gene; V was cut back by 5 bases and J by 5 bases. Germline CDR1 and CDR2: SGHTA and FQGNSA. The CDR3 DNA follows: TGTGCCAGCAGCGGATCGGGACTAGCGGAAGGGGTGACGGAGACCCAGTACTTC. Its protein product is CASSGSGLAEGVTETQYF.

This clone appeared a few times. The chain employs TRBV2 and TRBJ1-4, with 7 bases matching TRBD1. Per germline, CDR1 SNHLY and CDR2 FYNNEI. The CDR3 contains 14 residues. V trimming: 4 bases; J trimming: 4 bases; junction bases outside the gene matches: 3. The DNA for the CDR3 is TGTGCCAGCAGTGGGGACAGAGGTAATGAAAAACTGTTTTTT. It codes for CASSGDRGNEKLFF. Full variable domain (remainder filled in from reference TRBV2 and TRBJ1-4): EPEVTQTPSHQVTQMGQEVILRCVPISNHLYFYWYRQILGQKVEFLVSFYNNEISEKSEIFDDQFSVERPDGSNFTLKIRSTKLEDSAMYFCASSGDRGNEKLFFGSGTQLSVL.

The chain recombines TRBV25-1 with TRBJ2-3; the match to TRBD1 covers 8 bases. With V trimmed by 5 bases and J by 9 bases, 13 bases remained unmatched. The CDR3 has 15 residues. CDR1 is MGHDK and CDR2 is SYGVNS in the germline V gene. The CDR3, as DNA: TGTGCCAGCAGTCCGCCGGGACAGGATGTCGGCACGCAGTATTTT. This encodes CASSPPGQDVGTQYF.

The chain is built from TRBV5-6 and TRBJ2-5; TRBD2 aligns across 14 bases. The J segment lost 4 bases and the V segment lost 4 bases, leaving 6 bases of the junction unmatched. The CDR3 length is 16 residues. Germline V gene data show CDR1 as SGHDT and CDR2 as YYEEEE. Written as DNA, the CDR3 is TGTGCCAGCAGCCCAGGGGGGACTAGCGGGGGAGAGACCCAGTACTTC. Amino acid sequence: CASSPGGTSGGETQYF.

The chain carries TRBV29-1 and TRBJ2-1, with TRBD2 matching 12 bases. Germline loops: CDR1 SQVTM, CDR2 ANQGSEA. This CDR3 is 14 amino acids long. V was pared by 6 bases and J by 12 bases, with 12 bases of the junction left unmatched. The CDR3 protein is CSVGTSGRLNRQFF. The CDR3, as DNA: TGCAGCGTCGGAACTAGCGGGAGGCTGAATCGGCAGTTCTTC.

The chain is built from TRBV9 and TRBJ2-1; the match to TRBD2 covers 9 bases. Trimming removed 0 bases from V and 10 bases from J; junction bases left unmatched: 11. Germline loops: CDR1 SGDLS, CDR2 YYNGEE. This CDR3 is 16 amino acids long. CDR3 nucleotide sequence: TGTGCCAGCAGCGTAGTTAGCGGGAGTGCGGTGGGGGAGCAGTTCTTC. Translated: CASSVVSGSAVGEQFF.

The rearrangement joins TRBV6-5 to TRBJ1-5; D uncertain. The CDR3 covers 14 residues. V lost 0 bases and J lost 5, with 8 bases in between. Germline V CDR1 and CDR2: MNHEY, SVGAGI. This CDR3 is CASSYSGFHQPQHF. In DNA, the CDR3 is TGTGCCAGCAGTTACTCGGGCTTCCATCAGCCCCAGCATTTT.

V and J are TRBV2 and TRBJ2-5, with 10 bases lining up with TRBD1. J gave up 4 bases and V 6 bases, and 5 bases lay outside the gene matches. CDR3 length: 14 residues. CDR1 and CDR2 (germline): SNHLY, FYNNEI. CDR3 nucleotide sequence: TGTGCCAGCAGCCCCGACAGGGGGCGAGAGACCCAGTACTTC. Encoded protein: CASSPDRGRETQYF.

In this sample, this clone turned up a few times. The chain combines TRBV2 with TRBJ1-2; D is possibly TRBD1 (5 bases). Trimming pared 2 bases from V and 4 bases from J, leaving 14 bases between. The germline V gene has CDR1 SNHLY and CDR2 FYNNEI. The CDR3 spans 15 residues. The CDR3 region is CASSEFRTPSYGYTF. In DNA, the CDR3 is TGTGCCAGCAGTGAATTTAGGACACCGAGCTATGGCTACACCTTC.

The chain recombines TRBV7-2 with TRBJ2-7; D unclear. Germline V gene lookup returns CDR1 SGHTA and CDR2 FQGNSA. CDR3 size: 12 residues. V was pared by 5 bases and J by 3 bases, with 8 bases between. The DNA of the CDR3 is TGTGCCAGCAGCCCCCGTCTCTACGAGCAGTACTTC. This translates into CASSPRLYEQYF.

CDR3 in DNA: TGTGCCAGCACCCCTAGCTCTGGGGCCAACGTCCTGACTTTC. Protein sequence: CASTPSSGANVLTF. The chain recombines TRBV4-2 with TRBJ2-6; D not certain. This CDR3 comprises 14 residues. CDR1 is LGHNA and CDR2 is YNFKEQ in the germline V gene. The V gene lost 7 bases and the J gene lost 0 bases, with 7 bases spanning the gap.

The genes are TRBV19 and TRBJ2-1; D possibly corresponds to TRBD2 (5 bases). Deletions cut 10 bases from V and 4 bases from J, with 14 bases between. The CDR3 runs to 13 residues. The germline V gene has CDR1 LNHDA and CDR2 SQIVND (reference sequence). The DNA for the CDR3 is TGTGCCACACAAGGAGGCAGATACAATGAGCAGTTCTTC. It codes for CATQGGRYNEQFF.